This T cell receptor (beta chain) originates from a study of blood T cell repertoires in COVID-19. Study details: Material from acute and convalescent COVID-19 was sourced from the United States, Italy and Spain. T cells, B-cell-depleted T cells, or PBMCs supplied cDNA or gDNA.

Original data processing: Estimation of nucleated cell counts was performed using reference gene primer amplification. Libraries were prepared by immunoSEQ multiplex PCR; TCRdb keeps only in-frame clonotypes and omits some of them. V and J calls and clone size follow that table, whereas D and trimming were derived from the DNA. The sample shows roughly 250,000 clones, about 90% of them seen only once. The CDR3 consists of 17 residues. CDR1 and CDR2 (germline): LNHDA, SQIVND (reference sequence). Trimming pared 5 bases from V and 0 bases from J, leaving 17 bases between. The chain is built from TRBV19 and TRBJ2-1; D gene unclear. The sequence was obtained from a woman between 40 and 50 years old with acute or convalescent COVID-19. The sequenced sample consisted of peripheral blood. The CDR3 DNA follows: TGTGCCAGTAGTCCCCGACGGAGATTTAGCTCCTACAATGAGCAGTTCTTC. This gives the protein CASSPRRRFSSYNEQFF.